This section outlines one T cell receptor (beta chain) sequence together with its context. Its cognate antigen is unknown. This CDR3 is 16 amino acids long. CDR1 and CDR2 from the germline V gene are SEHNR and FQNEAQ (reference sequence). After removal of 3 bases from V and 4 bases from J, the junction contained 7 bases not matched to a gene. Time point noted: week 47, end of study. Vaccine doses each comprised 300 ug of mutant IDH1 20-mer peptide, with topical imiquimod. Patients had eight vaccinations, in weeks 1, 3, 5, 7, 11, 15, 19 and 23. Only in-frame clones appear in the TCRdb table, and some are missing; sequencing was by immunoSEQ multiplex PCR. This sample has almost 95,000 clones, with roughly 90% found just once. The data were obtained in a study of a mutant IDH1 vaccine in newly diagnosed glioma. Study-level information: The start of vaccination came 4-6 weeks after radiotherapy alone, or with temozolomide cycles. Therapy received beforehand was radiotherapy, temozolomide, or both, with most patients given both.

Study-wide findings and caveats: Of the patients, approximately 93% had vaccine-induced immune responses.

The sequencing here drew on PBMCs, taken from a glioma patient whose treatment included an IDH1 peptide vaccine. This chain connects TRBV7-9 to TRBJ1-2, with 11 bases lining up with TRBD1. The sequence was obtained from a woman between 50 and 59 years old with glioma. The CDR3: CASSFGGQGVGYGYTF. As DNA, the CDR3 is TGTGCCAGCAGCTTCGGGGGACAGGGGGTAGGCTATGGCTACACCTTC.